This TCR beta chain was recorded in a study of CD8+ T cells in alopecia areata. Overall study context: Those treated were given oral tofacitinib at 5 to 10 mg twice daily. Whole-study results and caveats: Many expanded lesional clones persisted during tofacitinib (in both scalp and blood).

Notes on this clone: Its antigen remains unidentified.

After isolation, RNA underwent reverse transcription to generate cDNA as the sequencing template. Clones were sequenced by immunoSEQ multiplex PCR, and TCRdb holds only the in-frame ones, with some missing. The data hold about 210,000 clones, with under 75% observed a single time. Treatment reported: oral pan-JAK inhibitor, 5-10 mg twice daily. Lesional scalp tissue (obtained by punch biopsy) and peripheral blood were collected from alopecia areata patients. V lost 3 bases and J 0 bases, leaving 11 bases between the germline ends. CDR1 is GTSNPN, CDR2 SVGIG, per germline (reference sequence). The length of the CDR3 is 14 residues.

This receptor was taken from a human donor with alopecia areata. The chain uses TRBV30 and TRBJ1-2; D gene ambiguous. Sequenced here: CD4+ T cells sorted from blood, sampled at week 4, from a patient treated with tofacitinib. The DNA of the CDR3 is TGTGCCTGGAGGCCCGTTGGAGCTAACTATGGCTACACCTTC. Amino acids: CAWRPVGANYGYTF.